This entry describes one TCR beta chain. This specimen comes from a study of blood T cell repertoires in COVID-19. The CDR3 spans 15 residues. Trimming cost V 3 bases and J 4 bases; bases outside gene matches: 6. Germline V CDR1 and CDR2: MNHEY, SVGEGT. Original analysis: Nucleated cell number was recorded as an estimate derived from reference gene primer amplification. The assay was immunoSEQ multiplex PCR, and TCRdb's table has in-frame clones only and misses some. That table supplies the V and J calls and clone size; D and trimming were determined from the DNA. The data contain about 130,000 clones, about 80% of them seen just once; the ten biggest clones take up about 3.8%.

The genes are TRBV6-2 or TRBV6-3 and TRBJ2-3; 8 bases agree with TRBD2. The receptor's source is a woman between 50 and 59 years old with acute or convalescent COVID-19. The sample consisted of peripheral blood. CDR3 bases: TGTGCCAGCAGTTATCAAACGGGGGGGTCAGATACGCAGTATTTT. The encoded protein is CASSYQTGGSDTQYF.